Listed below are T cell receptor beta chains from one sample, sequenced in a study of blood T cell repertoires in COVID-19. The assay was immunoSEQ multiplex PCR, and TCRdb's table has in-frame clones only and misses some. Of approximately 180,000 clones detected, 87% appear once; the ten largest clones hold 20% to 25%. Sequencing input: peripheral blood. These receptors came from a man aged 55-75 years with active or convalescent COVID-19. Each CDR3 is given with its conserved first and last residue. The order of the fields is clone size, J gene, D gene, V gene, CDR3 DNA, CDR3 protein. D genes are given only for firm matches. For some rows the clone size is stated as once, few or many, or as a class when expanded; others skip it.

size: .; J: TRBJ1-4; D: .; V: TRBV10-1; DNA: TGCGCCAGCAGTGAAGGGCAGGAGGGGAATGAAAAACTGTTTTTT; CDR3: CASSEGQEGNEKLFF
size: .; J: TRBJ2-3; D: .; V: TRBV12-2; DNA: TGTGCAAGTCGCTTAGCGGTTCGTAGAACAGATACGCAGTATTTT; CDR3: CASRLAVRRTDTQYF
size: .; J: TRBJ1-1; D: .; V: TRBV11-1; DNA: TGTGCCAGCGAAGGGGCGCTAAACACTGAAGCTTTCTTT; CDR3: CASEGALNTEAFF
size: .; J: TRBJ1-2; D: TRBD1; V: TRBV5-1; DNA: TGCGCCAGCAGCTTGGAACAGGGGCGCTATGGCTACACCTTC; CDR3: CASSLEQGRYGYTF
size: .; J: TRBJ1-5; D: TRBD1; V: TRBV19; DNA: TGTGCCAGTAGTAGCGAGACAGGGGGCTTCAATCAGCCCCAGCATTTT; CDR3: CASSSETGGFNQPQHF
size: .; J: TRBJ2-7; D: TRBD1; V: TRBV29-1; DNA: TGCAGCGTCGCCTCAGGAGGGACAGGGGACCACGAGCAGTACTTC; CDR3: CSVASGGTGDHEQYF
size: .; J: TRBJ2-6; D: .; V: TRBV6-5; DNA: TGTGCCATTAGCGGACGGAGCTCTGGGGCCAACGTCCTGACTTTC; CDR3: CAISGRSSGANVLTF
size: .; J: TRBJ2-2; D: TRBD1; V: TRBV29-1; DNA: TGCAGCGTTTCAGGGACAGGGAGGAACACCGGGGAGCTGTTTTTT; CDR3: CSVSGTGRNTGELFF
size: .; J: TRBJ2-1; D: TRBD1; V: TRBV27; DNA: TGTGCCAGCACCGGACAGGGCCTCAATGAGCAGTTCTTC; CDR3: CASTGQGLNEQFF
size: once; J: TRBJ2-1; D: TRBD2; V: TRBV5-6; DNA: TGTGCCAGCAGCAATGATCTAGCGGCGAATACCTACAATGAGCAGTTCTTC; CDR3: CASSNDLAANTYNEQFF
size: .; J: TRBJ1-1; D: .; V: TRBV7-8; DNA: TGTGCCAGCAGCTTAAGCTCGGACACCGTCGAAGCTTTCTTT; CDR3: CASSLSSDTVEAFF
size: once; J: TRBJ2-7; D: TRBD2; V: TRBV18; DNA: TGTGCCAGCTCACCACCGGGGGGGGACGAGCAGTACTTC; CDR3: CASSPPGGDEQYF
size: .; J: TRBJ2-1; D: .; V: TRBV7-9; DNA: TGTGCCAGCAGCTCCCCTGCGGGGGCCATCTACAATGAGCAGTTCTTC; CDR3: CASSSPAGAIYNEQFF
size: .; J: TRBJ1-5; D: .; V: TRBV6-5; DNA: TGTGCCAGTCCGGGGGGGGCGATGGGCAATCAGCCCCAGCATTTT; CDR3: CASPGGAMGNQPQHF
size: .; J: TRBJ2-7; D: .; V: TRBV11-1; DNA: TGTGCCAGCAGCTTAGAAAGGGGGTCAGGGCAGTACTTC; CDR3: CASSLERGSGQYF
size: .; J: TRBJ2-3; D: TRBD2; V: TRBV5-6; DNA: TGTGCCAGCAGCATCGGGGGGGGCACAGATACGCAGTATTTT; CDR3: CASSIGGGTDTQYF
size: .; J: TRBJ1-2; D: TRBD1; V: TRBV4-1; DNA: TGCGCCAGCAGCCAAGCCGGGATAGGACAGGGTAGCGGCTACACCTTC; CDR3: CASSQAGIGQGSGYTF
size: many; J: TRBJ1-2; D: TRBD1; V: TRBV5-4; DNA: TGTGCCAGCAGCCAGTTAATGACAGGGCACTATGGCTACACCTTC; CDR3: CASSQLMTGHYGYTF
size: .; J: TRBJ2-7; D: .; V: TRBV6-6; DNA: TGTGCCAGCAGGCGGCGGGTGTCCTACGAGCAGTACTTC; CDR3: CASRRRVSYEQYF
size: .; J: TRBJ1-5; D: .; V: TRBV24-1; DNA: TGTGCCACCAGTGATTTGAGGGAGATTAGCAATCAGCCCCAGCATTTT; CDR3: CATSDLREISNQPQHF
size: .; J: TRBJ2-3; D: .; V: TRBV5-1; DNA: TGCGCCAGCAGCTCCGGCACAGATACGCAGTATTTT; CDR3: CASSSGTDTQYF
size: once; J: TRBJ2-2; D: TRBD2; V: TRBV30; DNA: TGTGCCTGGAGGGGGGGACTAGCGCTTAACACCGGGGAGCTGTTTTTT; CDR3: CAWRGGLALNTGELFF
size: .; J: TRBJ2-1; D: .; V: TRBV6-5; DNA: TGTGCCAGCAGTAACCGACAGAGCTCAAACCAGTTCTTC; CDR3: CASSNRQSSNQFF
size: .; J: TRBJ1-5; D: TRBD1; V: TRBV25-1; DNA: TGTGCCAGCATGGTGGACAGGAGAAATCAGCCCCAGCATTTT; CDR3: CASMVDRRNQPQHF
size: once; J: TRBJ1-1; D: TRBD1; V: TRBV5-1; DNA: TGCGCCAGCAGTATCTCAGGGGGCTTGGACACTGAAGCTTTCTTT; CDR3: CASSISGGLDTEAFF
size: .; J: TRBJ2-7; D: .; V: TRBV30; DNA: TGTGCCTGGACCCGGGTGGGCTCCTACGAGCAGTACTTC; CDR3: CAWTRVGSYEQYF
size: once; J: TRBJ1-1; D: TRBD1; V: TRBV19; DNA: TGTGCCAGTAGTATAACGGGACAGGCGACTGAAGCTTTCTTT; CDR3: CASSITGQATEAFF